This section outlines one TCR beta chain sequence together with its context. These data originate in a study of CD8 T cells in Susac syndrome. This CDR3 has 18 amino acids. V lost 5 bases, J lost 3 bases, and 12 bases stayed unmatched. Germline V gives CDR1 MDHEN, CDR2 SYDVKM. Random hexamers were used to reverse transcribe the RNA input (roughly 0.5 to 1 ug). TCRdb reprocessed the immunoSEQ multiplex PCR reads via MiXCR and lists one record per CDR3 protein. The sample lists some 260,000 distinct CDR3 sequences; about 85% were seen once. Purification of the CD8+ and CD4+ T cells relied on negative isolation, and TEMRA cells underwent FACS enrichment.

The source material was CD8+ T cells from PBMCs. This chain joins TRBV28 and TRBJ2-1; 11 nucleotides align to TRBD2. The origin of this receptor is a human donor with multiple sclerosis. CDR3 nucleotides: TGTGCCAGCAGTCTCCAGCCCTGGGGACTAGCGGACTACAATGAGCAGTTCTTC. This encodes CASSLQPWGLADYNEQFF. Full variable domain (remainder filled in from reference TRBV28 and TRBJ2-1): DVKVTQSSRYLVKRTGEKVFLECVQDMDHENMFWYRQDPGLGLRLIYFSYDVKMKEKGDIPEGYSVSREKKERFSLILESASTNQTSMYLCASSLQPWGLADYNEQFFGPGTRLTVL.